Shown below are 30 T cell receptor beta chains from a single sample sequenced in a study of OX40 agonist ivuxolimab in advanced cancers. The protocol was immunoSEQ multiplex PCR, while the TCRdb copy is restricted to in-frame clones and leaves out a portion. The sample carries roughly 140,000 clones, approximately 94% recorded once. The sample was CD4+ or CD8+ T cells sorted from blood, taken in a trial of the OX40 agonist ivuxolimab. The origin of the receptors is an adult with an advanced solid tumor such as melanoma, head and neck, liver or kidney cancer.

V usage is TRBV7-3 and J usage is TRBJ1-1; D is undetermined. V lost 0 bases to trimming and J lost 0 bases, with 11 bases between them. In germline, CDR1 is SGHTA, CDR2 FQGTGA. This CDR3 comprises 16 residues. CDR3 in amino acids: CASSLTRDIVNTEAFF. As DNA, the CDR3 is TGTGCCAGCAGCTTAACGAGAGACATAGTGAACACTGAAGCTTTCTTT.

The rearrangement uses TRBV7-9 and TRBJ2-7, with D unresolved. Germline CDR1 reads SEHNR; CDR2 reads FQNEAQ (reference sequence). The V end lost 2 bases, the J end lost 2 bases, and 10 bases lay between the germline ends. The CDR3 is made up of 14 amino acids. The CDR3 nucleotides read TGTGCCAGCAGCTTATTTGGAGCGACCTACGAGCAGTACTTC. It codes for CASSLFGATYEQYF.

The V call is TRBV5-1, the J call TRBJ1-2, with D possibly matching TRBD1 (6 bases). The CDR3 has 14 amino acids. Trimming removed 0 bases at V and 4 bases at J, with 10 bases between. Germline CDR1 is SGHRS and CDR2 is YFSETQ. The CDR3 DNA reads TGCGCCAGCAGCTTGGAGGGGGATCCCTATGGCTACACCTTC. Its protein is CASSLEGDPYGYTF.

This clone has a handful of counts. V usage is TRBV19 and J usage is TRBJ2-2; D may be TRBD1 or TRBD2 (5 bases each). The CDR3 loop spans 14 amino acids. V lost 3 bases and J lost 7, with 12 bases in between. CDR1 is LNHDA, CDR2 SQIVND, per germline (reference sequence). CDR3 sequence (DNA): TGTGCCAGTAGTATCGGGGACCGCCACGGGGAGCTGTTTTTT. Amino acids: CASSIGDRHGELFF.

This clone was counted once. This sequence joins TRBV10-3 and TRBJ1-1; D is undetermined. This CDR3 region has 12 residues. The ends were cut back, 11 bases at V and 5 bases at J, with 15 bases in the middle. Germline lookup yields CDR1 ENHRY and CDR2 SYGVKD. The CDR3 protein is CASGPLPTEAFF. The CDR3 DNA sequence: TGTGCCTCCGGGCCGCTCCCGACTGAAGCTTTCTTT.

This clone was seen more than once but under ten times. The CDR3 region is CAISVQSEAPGNTIYF. In nucleotides, the CDR3 is TGTGCCATCAGTGTTCAGTCGGAGGCACCGGGAAACACCATATATTTT. The chain is built from TRBV10-3 and TRBJ1-3; D is ambiguous. Germline V gene data show CDR1 as ENHRY and CDR2 as SYGVKD. The CDR3 consists of 16 residues. Trimming took 4 bases from V and 4 from J, leaving 17 bases between them.

The J gene is TRBJ2-7, the V gene TRBV2; the D is unclear. Trimming cost V 8 bases and J 2 bases, with 7 bases left between them. The CDR3 runs to 11 residues. In germline, CDR1 is SNHLY, CDR2 FYNNEI. CDR3 nucleotide sequence: TGTGCCAGCGGTAAGACCTACGAGCAGTACTTC. Translation: CASGKTYEQYF.

The chain uses TRBV19 and TRBJ1-4; D gene ambiguous. The CDR3 runs to 14 residues. Germline CDR1 reads LNHDA; CDR2 reads SQIVND (reference sequence). V lost 4 bases, J lost 10 bases, and 16 bases lay in between. CDR3 sequence reads: CASSKDLTGGKLFF. In nucleotides, the CDR3 is TGTGCCAGTAGTAAGGATCTGACGGGTGGAAAACTGTTTTTT.

This clone has only one observation. V and J are TRBV28 and TRBJ2-7; possibly TRBD2 for D (6 bases). The CDR3 covers 16 residues. The germline CDR1 and CDR2 sequences are MDHEN and SYDVKM. The germline V and J ends were trimmed by 1 base and 3 bases, with 16 bases remaining between them. Written as DNA, the CDR3 is TGTGCCAGCAGTTTATCCTTAGCGGCCATGAGCTACGAGCAGTACTTC. Translated, it gives CASSLSLAAMSYEQYF.

The sample holds one count of this clone. The chain recombines TRBV12-5 with TRBJ1-4, with TRBD1 as a possible D gene (6 bases). Trimming shortened V by 2 bases and J by 5 bases, and 30 bases separated the two germline ends. CDR1 is LGHNT and CDR2 is FRNRAP in the germline V gene. This CDR3 is built from 21 residues. CDR3 amino acids: CASGLTLRGLRPSKTNEKLFF. CDR3 sequence (DNA): TGTGCTAGTGGTTTGACACTCAGGGGATTAAGACCCTCCAAAACCAATGAAAAACTGTTTTTT.

V usage is TRBV29-1 and J usage is TRBJ2-2; weak D call: TRBD2 (6 bases). This CDR3 spans 14 amino acids. Germline V gene sequence: CDR1 SQVTM, CDR2 ANQGSEA. The germline V and J ends were trimmed by 6 bases and 4 bases, with 15 bases remaining between them. The CDR3 DNA reads TGCAGCGTACGTTTCGGAGGGACCACCGGGGAGCTGTTTTTT. The encoded protein is CSVRFGGTTGELFF.

V is TRBV7-2 and J is TRBJ2-2; D unclear. The CDR3 runs 14 residues. Germline V CDR1 and CDR2: SGHTA, FQGNSA. Trimming pared 2 bases from V and 7 bases from J, leaving 11 bases between. The CDR3 region is CASSLMGLGGELFF. DNA of the CDR3: TGTGCCAGCAGCTTAATGGGGTTAGGCGGGGAGCTGTTTTTT.

The chain carries TRBV19 and TRBJ1-3; maybe TRBD1 (6 bases). Trimming cost V 9 bases and J 0 bases, with 9 bases left between them. CDR1 is LNHDA, CDR2 SQIVND, per germline (reference sequence). CDR3 size: 13 residues. This CDR3 is CASGRGSGNTIYF. DNA of the CDR3: TGTGCCAGCGGCAGGGGCTCTGGAAACACCATATATTTT.

This clone was detected once. The V call is TRBV4-1, the J call TRBJ1-1; D unclear. Trimming removed 7 bases from V and 0 bases from J, with 6 bases in between. From germline, CDR1 is MGHRA and CDR2 YSYEKL. CDR3 length equals 12 residues. The CDR3 is CASKDMNTEAFF. The DNA for the CDR3 is TGCGCCAGCAAAGATATGAACACTGAAGCTTTCTTT.

DNA for the CDR3: TGTGCCAGCAGTTTACCGAACACTGAAGCTTTCTTT. Translating it yields CASSLPNTEAFF. J is TRBJ1-1 and V is TRBV28; no reliable D call. V was shortened by 2 bases and J by 1 base, with 2 bases between the two germline ends. The CDR3 contains 12 residues. Germline CDR1 reads MDHEN; CDR2 reads SYDVKM.

The CDR3 here is CSVGSRPGELFF. The CDR3 region has the DNA TGCAGCGTTGGGTCCCGGCCCGGGGAGCTGTTTTTT. The chain is built from TRBV29-1 and TRBJ2-2; D is undetermined. The CDR3 has 12 amino acids. V lost 4 bases, J lost 6 bases, and 9 bases lay in between. The germline V gene has CDR1 SQVTM and CDR2 ANQGSEA.

The chain links TRBV6-8 to TRBJ2-7; no definite D call. The CDR3 sequence is 11 residues long. V shed 10 bases and J shed 6 bases, with 13 bases lying between them. Per the germline V gene, CDR1 is MNHGY and CDR2 is SAAAGT. The CDR3, as DNA: TGTGCCACCACCACAATAGGCGAGCAGTACTTC. This gives the protein CATTTIGEQYF.

The chain has TRBV29-1 and TRBJ1-5; D is unclear. The germline gives CDR1 SQVTM, CDR2 ANQGSEA. This CDR3 has 13 residues. The ends were cut back, 7 bases at V and 1 base at J, with 11 bases in the middle. The CDR3 loop reads CSASRGSNQPQHF. The CDR3 nucleotides are TGCAGCGCATCGCGGGGAAGCAATCAGCCCCAGCATTTT.

The chain couples TRBV15 to TRBJ2-5; 7 bases fit TRBD1. Unmatched junction bases numbered 3, after V lost 7 bases and J lost 1 base. This CDR3 comprises 13 residues. Looked up from germline, CDR1 is LNHNV and CDR2 is YYDKDF (reference sequence). CDR3 amino acids: CATNDRVQETQYF. The CDR3 DNA is TGTGCCACCAATGACAGGGTCCAAGAGACCCAGTACTTC.

The chain uses TRBV5-4 and TRBJ1-2; perhaps TRBD1 as D (5 bases). The CDR3 runs 12 residues. The germline V and J ends were trimmed by 4 bases and 8 bases, with 12 bases remaining between them. Germline CDR1 is SGHNT and CDR2 is YYREEE (reference sequence). The CDR3 reads CASSARGGGYTF. The DNA of the CDR3 is TGTGCCAGCAGCGCCCGCGGGGGGGGCTACACCTTC.

The table lists this clone with a few counts. V gene TRBV7-2 combines with J gene TRBJ1-1; D call uncertain. The V end was cut by 5 bases, the J end by 4 bases, with 11 bases between. Germline V lookup: CDR1 SGHTA, CDR2 FQGNSA. The CDR3 totals 13 residues. CDR3 in DNA: TGTGCCAGCAGCGGTTGGAAGAGCACTGAAGCTTTCTTT. Translation gives CASSGWKSTEAFF.

J is TRBJ2-2 and V is TRBV19; 7 bases agree with TRBD1. The V gene's germline CDR1 is LNHDA and CDR2 SQIVND (reference sequence). J was trimmed by 7 bases and V by 7 bases; bases with no gene match: 6. The CDR3 is made up of 13 amino acids. The CDR3 region is CASTLDRSGELFF. DNA for the CDR3: TGTGCCAGTACCCTGGACAGGAGCGGGGAGCTGTTTTTT.

The chain uses TRBV7-2 and TRBJ2-1; perhaps D is TRBD1 or TRBD2 (5 bases each). V dropped 3 bases and J dropped 7 bases, with 19 bases sitting between them. Germline values: CDR1 SGHTA, CDR2 FQGNSA. This CDR3 spans 16 amino acids. The CDR3 DNA reads TGTGCCAGCAGCTTGGACCGGGACCCGTCATGGAATGAGCAGTTCTTC. Translating it yields CASSLDRDPSWNEQFF.

The rearrangement joins TRBV29-1 to TRBJ2-1; D tentatively reads TRBD1 or TRBD2 (6 bases each). Trimming took off 4 bases at V and 10 bases at J, with 14 bases between the two ends. The CDR3 contains 12 residues. Germline V lookup: CDR1 SQVTM, CDR2 ANQGSEA. CDR3 sequence (DNA): TGCAGCGTTGGTCGAGGGGGGCCCGAGCAGTTCTTC. This translates into CSVGRGGPEQFF.

The chain links TRBV5-1 to TRBJ2-1; 7 bases agree with TRBD1. J was trimmed by 3 bases and V by 0 bases; bases with no gene match: 3. Germline lookup yields CDR1 SGHRS and CDR2 YFSETQ. The CDR3 is 15 amino acids. The CDR3, as DNA: TGCGCCAGCAGCTTGGCGAGGACAGGCTACAATGAGCAGTTCTTC. This codes for CASSLARTGYNEQFF.

The V gene is TRBV9, the J gene TRBJ1-2, with 7 bases fitting TRBD1. Looked up from germline, CDR1 is SGDLS and CDR2 is YYNGEE. J lost 5 bases, V lost 4 bases, and 11 bases had no gene match. The CDR3 sequence is 15 residues long. In DNA, the CDR3 is TGTGCCAGCAGCCACCAACTTACAGGGGAGTATGGCTACACCTTC. It codes for CASSHQLTGEYGYTF.

The chain recombines TRBV28 with TRBJ1-4; D is unclear. The germline V gene encodes CDR1 MDHEN and CDR2 SYDVKM. The CDR3 is 15 residues long. V gave up 7 bases and J gave up 8 bases, with 20 bases separating them. CDR3 sequence reads: CASTLGSIGREKLFF. CDR3 DNA sequence: TGTGCCAGCACGCTAGGTAGTATCGGCCGGGAAAAACTGTTTTTT.

The chain combines TRBV5-6 with TRBJ1-2, with TRBD1 matching 7 bases. Germline V CDR1 and CDR2: SGHDT, YYEEEE. The CDR3 sequence is 14 residues long. V lost 7 bases and J lost 4; bases outside the gene matches: 10. Here the CDR3 reads CASGFKGASYGYTF. The DNA of the CDR3 is TGTGCCAGCGGATTCAAGGGGGCAAGCTATGGCTACACCTTC. The complete variable domain, with remaining parts taken from reference TRBV5-6 and TRBJ1-2, reads DAGVTQSPTHLIKTRGQQVTLRCSPKSGHDTVSWYQQALGQGPQFIFQYYEEEERQRGNFPDRFSGHQFPNYSSELNVNALLLGDSALYLCASGFKGASYGYTFGSGTRLTVV.

The chain uses TRBV10-3 and TRBJ1-3, with 9 bases that match TRBD1. The CDR3 length is 14 residues. Germline trimming cut 10 bases from V and 2 bases from J; bases unmatched to any gene: 6. Germline assignment: CDR1 ENHRY and CDR2 SYGVKD. As DNA, the CDR3 is TGTGCCACCCGACAGGGGGACGCTGGAAACACCATATATTTT. Its protein is CATRQGDAGNTIYF.

The gene calls are TRBV9 and TRBJ1-5; 7 bases map to TRBD1. Unmatched junction bases numbered 5, after V lost 1 base and J lost 7 bases. The CDR3 is 14 amino acids. Germline loops: CDR1 SGDLS, CDR2 YYNGEE. CDR3 residues: CASSVSGRGQPQHF. CDR3 sequence (DNA): TGTGCCAGCAGCGTATCAGGCAGGGGGCAGCCCCAGCATTTT.